The 7 T cell receptor beta chains reported below all come from one sample, sequenced in a study of lymphopenia after photon versus proton radiotherapy. Here immunoSEQ multiplex PCR was the method, and the copy in TCRdb shows in-frame clones only, minus some. Seen here are approximately 30,000 clones, around 81% observed once, and the top ten hold roughly 31%. The material sequenced was peripheral blood, taken from a patient treated with photon-based radiotherapy. These receptors originate from a man aged 50 to 59 with gastric cancer.

The chain employs TRBV29-1 and TRBJ2-3; no clear D gene. The CDR3 has 15 amino acids. Trimming shortened V by 2 bases and J by 0 bases, and 12 bases separated the two germline ends. The germline V gene encodes CDR1 SQVTM and CDR2 ANQGSEA. The chain's CDR3 is CSVEIGRTSTDTQYF. The CDR3 bases are TGCAGCGTTGAAATCGGCAGAACTAGCACAGATACGCAGTATTTT.

V and J are TRBV27 and TRBJ1-6, with TRBD1 matching over 7 bases. Trimming removed 7 bases from V and 7 bases from J; junction bases left unmatched: 7. This CDR3 comprises 14 residues. CDR1 is MNHEY and CDR2 is SMNVEV in the germline V gene (reference sequence). CDR3 loop: CASKVPGQNSPLHF. The CDR3 bases are TGTGCCAGCAAAGTCCCGGGACAGAATTCACCCCTCCACTTT.

V and J are TRBV27 and TRBJ1-6, with D maybe TRBD1 (5 bases). The germline gives CDR1 MNHEY, CDR2 SMNVEV (reference sequence). CDR3 length: 16 amino acids. V lost 9 bases to trimming and J lost 0 bases, with 15 bases between them. The CDR3 protein is CARQKTASSYNSPLHF. The CDR3 nucleotides are TGTGCCAGGCAGAAGACAGCTAGCTCCTATAATTCACCCCTCCACTTT.

This chain uses TRBV18 with TRBJ1-2; D is possibly TRBD1 (5 bases). Trimming pared 8 bases from V and 4 bases from J, leaving 17 bases between. In germline, CDR1 is KGHSH, CDR2 LQKENI. This CDR3 has 14 amino acids. CDR3 in DNA: TGTGCCAGCGCCGAGACGACAGACTCCTATGGCTACACCTTC. Translated, it gives CASAETTDSYGYTF.

The V call is TRBV5-1, the J call TRBJ1-6, with 8 bases fitting TRBD1. CDR1 SGHRS and CDR2 YFSETQ come from the germline V gene. This CDR3 spans 15 amino acids. Trimming cost V 5 bases and J 7 bases; bases outside gene matches: 8. CDR3 protein: CASSETGVLNSPLHF. CDR3 bases: TGCGCCAGCAGTGAGACAGGGGTCTTGAATTCACCCCTCCACTTT. The whole variable domain, remainder taken from reference TRBV5-1 and TRBJ1-6, is KAGVTQTPRYLIKTRGQQVTLSCSPISGHRSVSWYQQTPGQGLQFLFEYFSETQRNKGNFPGRFSGRQFSNSRSEMNVSTLELGDSALYLCASSETGVLNSPLHFGNGTRLTVT.

This clone was picked up a small number of times. The chain employs TRBV6-1 and TRBJ2-2; no clear D. The germline V gene encodes CDR1 MNHNS and CDR2 SASEGT. Trimming cost V 5 bases and J 5 bases, with 12 bases left between them. This CDR3 comprises 14 residues. The CDR3 nucleotides are TGTGCCAGCAGTCCCCACCGCTCGACCGGGGAGCTGTTTTTT. Translation: CASSPHRSTGELFF.

The chain has TRBV18 and TRBJ2-2; D not resolved. In germline, CDR1 is KGHSH, CDR2 LQKENI. The CDR3 consists of 13 residues. V lost 1 base, J lost 10 bases, and 10 bases lay in between. CDR3 sequence (DNA): TGTGCCAGCTCACCACTTATGGAACCGGAGCTGTTTTTT. Amino acids: CASSPLMEPELFF.